Each of the 24 T cell receptor beta chains below was sequenced from the same sample in a study of cytomegalovirus exposure and HLA in healthy donors. Researchers ran the PCR with 60 Vbeta and 13 Jbeta primers. TCRdb keeps only in-frame clones here, not all; method: immunoSEQ multiplex PCR. The sample holds 150,000 to 250,000 clones, just over 75% seen once. The sequencing input was PBMCs. These receptors all stem from a man aged 30 to 39 in good health and CMV-seronegative.

This clone was counted a single time. The V call is TRBV15, the J call TRBJ2-5, with 9 bases matching TRBD2. Losses at the gene ends were 3 bases for V and 5 bases for J; bases not matched to a gene: 7. The CDR3 runs 15 residues. The germline V gene encodes CDR1 LNHNV and CDR2 YYDKDF (reference sequence). CDR3 sequence reads: CATSRDLTSGETQYF. The CDR3 DNA is TGTGCCACCAGCAGGGATTTGACTAGCGGCGAGACCCAGTACTTC.

The chain couples TRBV4-2 to TRBJ2-1; D not certain. Germline V lookup: CDR1 LGHNA, CDR2 YNFKEQ. V shed 7 bases and J shed 0 bases, with 7 bases lying between them. CDR3 length equals 13 residues. The chain's CDR3 is CASKASSYNEQFF. The CDR3 DNA follows: TGTGCCAGCAAAGCTAGCTCCTACAATGAGCAGTTCTTC.

The chain links TRBV10-3 to TRBJ2-7; 7 nucleotides agree with TRBD1. V lost 4 bases and J lost 2; bases outside the gene matches: 8. The CDR3 is 15 amino acids. Germline V gene lookup returns CDR1 ENHRY and CDR2 SYGVKD. The CDR3 DNA reads TGTGCCATCAGTGGGACGACAGGGACCCCCTACGAGCAGTACTTC. Protein sequence: CAISGTTGTPYEQYF.

The V gene is TRBV5-4, the J gene TRBJ2-2; a weak D match, TRBD2 (5 bases). The length of the CDR3 is 17 residues. Germline assignment: CDR1 SGHNT and CDR2 YYREEE (reference sequence). With 2 bases removed from V and 2 bases from J, the gap between germline ends came to 16 bases. The CDR3 loop is CASSFDSLSVNTGELFF. The DNA of the CDR3 is TGTGCCAGCAGCTTTGATTCACTTAGCGTAAACACCGGGGAGCTGTTTTTT.

CDR3 region: CASDLGGNQPQHF. The CDR3 DNA reads as TGTGCCAGCGACTTGGGGGGAAATCAGCCCCAGCATTTT. The gene calls are TRBV28 and TRBJ1-5, with a weak D call TRBD1 (5 bases). Between the trimmed V and J ends, which lost 8 bases and 4 bases, there was a span of 12 bases. Germline values: CDR1 MDHEN, CDR2 SYDVKM. The CDR3 is 13 residues long.

DNA of the CDR3: TGTGCCATCAGCTCAGGACTAGCCCAACGCGGTGGTGAGCAGTTCTTC. This sequence encodes CAISSGLAQRGGEQFF. This chain uses TRBV10-3 with TRBJ2-1, with 8 bases lining up with TRBD2. The length of the CDR3 is 16 residues. V lost 6 bases to trimming and J lost 9 bases; unmatched junction nucleotides: 16. Germline V gene data show CDR1 as ENHRY and CDR2 as SYGVKD.

The chain joins TRBV21-1 to TRBJ2-3; the DNA was not compared with TRBD1, the D call given in the table. TRBV21-1 is noted as a pseudogene. The CDR3 extends over 16 amino acids. The CDR3 DNA reads TGTGCCAGCAGCCCTACGACAGGGTCTGCCACAGATACGCAGTATTTT. Translating gives CASSPTTGSATDTQYF.

The chain joins TRBV27 to TRBJ2-7; 7 bases are shared with TRBD2. The CDR3 loop spans 16 amino acids. Germline CDR1 MNHEY, CDR2 SMNVEV (reference sequence). V lost 3 bases and J lost 3; bases outside the gene matches: 11. CDR3 sequence (DNA): TGTGCCAGCAGTTTCTCTACGAGCGGGACCGGCTACGAGCAGTACTTC. This translates into CASSFSTSGTGYEQYF.

The V and J genes are TRBV9 and TRBJ2-7; 9 bases map to TRBD1. The CDR3 consists of 17 residues. Germline CDR1 reads SGDLS; CDR2 reads YYNGEE. Trimming at V came to 3 bases and at J to 6 bases, leaving 16 bases not matched to a gene. The CDR3 bases are TGTGCCAGCAGCGAGGGTGGGACAGGGCCAAGGTTCGTCGAGCAGTACTTC. Its protein product is CASSEGGTGPRFVEQYF.

This clone was detected ten times or more. The chain uses TRBV5-1 and TRBJ1-4; 9 bases are shared with TRBD1. The length of the CDR3 is 14 residues. Germline CDR1 is SGHRS and CDR2 is YFSETQ. The J segment lost 8 bases and the V segment lost 7 bases, leaving 9 bases of the junction unmatched. The CDR3 reads CASQGDRDVEKLFF. The CDR3 DNA follows: TGCGCCAGCCAGGGGGACAGGGATGTAGAAAAACTGTTTTTT.

V is TRBV28 and J is TRBJ1-2; 7 bases are shared with TRBD1. There are 15 residues in the CDR3. Trimming took 2 bases from V and 6 from J; bases not matched to a gene: 9. Germline CDR1 reads MDHEN; CDR2 reads SYDVKM. The CDR3 DNA reads as TGTGCCAGCAGTTTACAAATTACAGGGGCCGATGGCTACACCTTC. It specifies CASSLQITGADGYTF.

There are a few counts of this clone. The CDR3 here is CASSAMTSGSDIQYF. In DNA form, the CDR3 reads TGTGCCAGCAGTGCAATGACTAGCGGATCTGACATTCAGTACTTC. The chain joins TRBV2 to TRBJ2-4; 9 bases map to TRBD2. The trim removed 4 bases at V and 8 bases at J, leaving 9 bases unmatched. Looked up from germline, CDR1 is SNHLY and CDR2 is FYNNEI. The CDR3 runs to 15 residues.

This clone was seen more than once but under ten times. As DNA, the CDR3 is TGTGCCAGCAGTTTTCTCGCGCGGACTAATGAGCAGTTCTTC. Protein: CASSFLARTNEQFF. The V gene is TRBV27, the J gene TRBJ2-1; D might be TRBD2 (5 bases). Germline-derived CDR1 and CDR2 are MNHEY and SMNVEV (reference sequence). The V and J ends lost 3 bases and 7 bases respectively, with 13 bases between them. CDR3 length: 14 amino acids.

This sequence joins TRBV18 and TRBJ1-1, with 7 bases lining up with TRBD1. Germline loops: CDR1 KGHSH, CDR2 LQKENI. Trimming at V came to 4 bases and at J to 0 bases, leaving 5 bases not matched to a gene. The CDR3 totals 15 residues. The CDR3 reads CASSRLGQLNTEAFF. The CDR3 nucleotides are TGTGCCAGCTCACGTTTGGGACAGTTGAACACTGAAGCTTTCTTT.

V is TRBV18 and J is TRBJ1-4; 7 nucleotides match TRBD1. The germline CDR1 and CDR2 sequences are KGHSH and LQKENI. Unmatched junction bases numbered 4, after V lost 3 bases and J lost 3 bases. The CDR3 length is 15 residues. The CDR3 loop is CASSPQTGSNEKLFF. In DNA form, the CDR3 reads TGTGCCAGCTCACCGCAGACAGGGTCTAATGAAAAACTGTTTTTT.

The chain is built from TRBV15 and TRBJ2-4; D gene unclear. This CDR3 region has 13 residues. Per the germline V gene, CDR1 is LNHNV and CDR2 is YYDKDF (reference sequence). Between the trimmed V and J ends, which lost 3 bases and 9 bases, there was a span of 12 bases. Here the CDR3 reads CATSSPLYGIQYF. CDR3 DNA sequence: TGTGCCACCAGCAGTCCCCTATATGGCATTCAGTACTTC.

V gene TRBV7-2 combines with J gene TRBJ1-1; TRBD1 matches at 10 bases. The CDR3 covers 17 residues. Losses at the gene ends were 3 bases for V and 11 bases for J; bases not matched to a gene: 18. CDR1 is SGHTA and CDR2 is FQGNSA in the germline V gene. The CDR3 is CASSFPRQGATVDSAFF. DNA of the CDR3: TGTGCCAGCAGCTTTCCGAGACAGGGGGCTACTGTGGATTCGGCTTTCTTT.

The chain carries TRBV6-6 and TRBJ2-1, with TRBD1 identical over 7 bases. Germline V lookup: CDR1 MNHNY, CDR2 SVGAGI (reference sequence). The V segment lost 7 bases and the J segment 8 bases; nucleotides outside the gene matches: 14. The CDR3 loop spans 15 amino acids. CDR3 region: CASILGTAEMDEQFF. CDR3 sequence (DNA): TGTGCCAGCATCCTCGGGACAGCCGAAATGGATGAGCAGTTCTTC.

The chain recombines TRBV5-1 with TRBJ2-6; 7 bases line up with TRBD1. The CDR3 sequence is 16 residues long. The V gene end was trimmed by 3 bases and the J gene end by 1 base; junction bases not matched to a gene: 4. Germline V CDR1 and CDR2: SGHRS, YFSETQ. The CDR3 region is CASSSRRGSGANVLTF. The DNA of the CDR3 is TGCGCCAGCAGCTCTCGCAGGGGGTCTGGGGCCAACGTCCTGACTTTC.

This chain joins TRBV29-1 and TRBJ2-5; 8 nucleotides align to TRBD1. This CDR3 region has 14 residues. J lost 4 bases, V lost 7 bases, and 11 bases had no gene match. Per germline, CDR1 SQVTM and CDR2 ANQGSEA. The CDR3 spells CSARGQGNRETQYF. The CDR3 DNA follows: TGCAGCGCCCGTGGACAGGGAAACAGAGAGACCCAGTACTTC. Full variable domain (rest looked up from reference TRBV29-1 and TRBJ2-5): SAVISQKPSRDICQRGTSLTIQCQVDSQVTMMFWYRQQPGQSLTLIATANQGSEATYESGFVIDKFPISRPNLTFSTLTVSNMSPEDSSIYLCSARGQGNRETQYFGPGTRLLVL.

CDR3: CASSDPGGTSGNNEQFF. The DNA of the CDR3 is TGTGCCAGCAGTGACCCGGGCGGGACTAGCGGAAACAATGAGCAGTTCTTC. This chain links TRBV6-4 with TRBJ2-1; TRBD2 matches 11 bases. The V gene end was trimmed by 2 bases and the J gene end by 5 bases; junction bases not matched to a gene: 8. CDR3 length: 17 amino acids. Looked up from germline, CDR1 is MRHNA and CDR2 is SNTAGT.

This chain connects TRBV15 to TRBJ1-1; no clear D gene. Germline V gene data show CDR1 as LNHNV and CDR2 as YYDKDF (reference sequence). This CDR3 has 14 residues. Trimming left V 0 bases short and J 4 bases short, with 9 bases between. The CDR3 loop reads CATSRDHPGTEAFF. CDR3 nucleotide sequence: TGTGCCACCAGCAGAGATCATCCAGGCACTGAAGCTTTCTTT.

The chain carries TRBV5-1 and TRBJ2-5, with D possibly matching TRBD1 (6 bases). This CDR3 spans 15 amino acids. V was pared by 0 bases and J by 1 base, with 10 bases between. CDR1 is SGHRS, CDR2 YFSETQ, per germline. CDR3 DNA: TGCGCCAGCAGCTTGGGGGGGCTAGTCCAAGAGACCCAGTACTTC. Translated, it gives CASSLGGLVQETQYF.

The V gene is TRBV19, the J gene TRBJ2-1, with 8 bases that match TRBD1. Germline CDR1 is LNHDA and CDR2 is SQIVND (reference sequence). V lost 7 bases and J lost 2; bases outside the gene matches: 4. The CDR3 runs 14 residues. CDR3 in amino acids: CASTKGQAYNEQFF. CDR3 coding DNA: TGTGCCAGTACCAAGGGACAGGCCTACAATGAGCAGTTCTTC.